The 30 T cell receptor beta chains below all came from one sample that was sequenced in a study of cytomegalovirus exposure and HLA in healthy donors. The table came from immunoSEQ multiplex PCR; TCRdb's copy has only in-frame clones and leaves some out. The profile covers about 58,000 clones, with roughly nine tenths appearing a single time and more than 0.85% taken by the ten largest. Sequencing was performed on PBMCs. These receptor sequences come from a man younger than 35 in good health and CMV-seronegative.

The CDR3 nucleotides are TGTGCCATCAGTGGAACTAGCGGGAAGAACACCGGGGAGCTGTTTTTT. Protein product: CAISGTSGKNTGELFF. The V call is TRBV10-3, the J call TRBJ2-2; 10 nucleotides agree with TRBD2. This CDR3 is built from 16 residues. Germline CDR1 is ENHRY and CDR2 is SYGVKD. After removal of 4 bases from V and 1 base from J, the junction contained 3 bases not matched to a gene.

This chain uses TRBV2 with TRBJ2-1; D not resolved. This CDR3 comprises 11 residues. Germline-derived CDR1 and CDR2 are SNHLY and FYNNEI. Trimming took off 7 bases at V and 5 bases at J, with 6 bases between the two ends. CDR3 loop: CASTQNNEQFF. DNA of the CDR3: TGTGCCAGCACACAGAACAATGAGCAGTTCTTC.

This chain links TRBV19 with TRBJ2-5; a possible D gene is TRBD2 (6 bases). There are 11 residues in the CDR3. V gave up 7 bases and J gave up 7 bases, with 10 bases separating them. Germline lookup yields CDR1 LNHDA and CDR2 SQIVND (reference sequence). The CDR3 nucleotides are TGTGCCAGTACGCAGGGAGGGACCCAGTACTTC. It encodes CASTQGGTQYF.

The DNA for the CDR3 is TGTGCCAGCAGCTTAGCGGCACCGGGACTAGCGGACAGACCATGGCGGGAGCAGTACTTC. Protein product: CASSLAAPGLADRPWREQYF. The genes are TRBV7-2 and TRBJ2-7; TRBD2 aligns across 11 bases. Per the germline V gene, CDR1 is SGHTA and CDR2 is FQGNSA. This CDR3 comprises 20 residues. The ends lost 0 bases at V and 7 bases at J; junction bases unmatched: 20.

The CDR3 reads CASSPLGSGGSNEKLFF. CDR3 DNA sequence: TGTGCCAGCAGCCCACTGGGCTCTGGGGGGTCTAATGAAAAACTGTTTTTT. The V call is TRBV7-9, the J call TRBJ1-4, with a possible D match to TRBD1 (5 bases). This CDR3 spans 17 amino acids. Trimming left V 5 bases short and J 3 bases short, with 19 bases between. CDR1 and CDR2 from the germline V gene are SEHNR and FQNEAQ (reference sequence). Filled out from reference TRBV7-9 and TRBJ1-4, the complete variable domain reads DTGVSQNPRHKITKRGQNVTFRCDPISEHNRLYWYRQTLGQGPEFLTYFQNEAQLEKSRLLSDRFSAERPKGSFSTLEIQRTEQGDSAMYLCASSPLGSGGSNEKLFFGSGTQLSVL.

The V and J genes are TRBV5-1 and TRBJ2-3; 12 bases line up with TRBD1. Trimming took 4 bases from V and 2 from J; bases not matched to a gene: 5. The CDR3 extends over 16 amino acids. In germline, CDR1 is SGHRS, CDR2 YFSETQ. CDR3 sequence: CASSGGTGGFTDTQYF. The CDR3 bases are TGCGCCAGCAGCGGAGGGACAGGGGGCTTCACAGATACGCAGTATTTT. Full variable domain (remainder filled in from reference TRBV5-1 and TRBJ2-3): KAGVTQTPRYLIKTRGQQVTLSCSPISGHRSVSWYQQTPGQGLQFLFEYFSETQRNKGNFPGRFSGRQFSNSRSEMNVSTLELGDSALYLCASSGGTGGFTDTQYFGPGTRLTVL.

The V call is TRBV5-1, the J call TRBJ2-1; 7 bases are a match to TRBD1. V shed 3 bases, J shed 1 base, and the junction held 4 bases outside the gene matches. CDR1 and CDR2 (germline): SGHRS, YFSETQ. The CDR3 is 15 residues long. The CDR3: CASSSSTGSYNEQFF. The DNA for the CDR3 is TGCGCCAGCAGCTCATCGACAGGGTCCTACAATGAGCAGTTCTTC.

The V and J genes are TRBV4-1 and TRBJ2-7; the match to TRBD2 covers 7 bases. V dropped 4 bases and J dropped 0; count of bases not matched to a gene: 6. The CDR3 runs 15 residues. Germline-derived CDR1 and CDR2 are MGHRA and YSYEKL. The CDR3 sequence is CASSPWGGSSYEQYF. CDR3 DNA: TGCGCCAGCAGCCCTTGGGGCGGGAGCTCCTACGAGCAGTACTTC.

This chain uses TRBV10-3 with TRBJ2-1; unclear D gene. The CDR3 loop spans 16 amino acids. Germline V gives CDR1 ENHRY, CDR2 SYGVKD. V gave up 8 bases and J gave up 6 bases, with 23 bases separating them. CDR3 loop: CAIAARRIQGPNEQFF. CDR3 nucleotides: TGTGCCATCGCTGCACGGCGGATACAAGGTCCCAATGAGCAGTTCTTC.

The CDR3 loop is CASSVGSEAWNEQFF. CDR3 DNA sequence: TGTGCCAGCAGCGTCGGAAGCGAAGCGTGGAATGAGCAGTTCTTC. This chain joins TRBV7-3 and TRBJ2-1; D not certain. Trimming pared 5 bases from V and 7 bases from J, leaving 18 bases between. From germline, CDR1 is SGHTA and CDR2 FQGTGA. The CDR3 totals 15 residues.

V gene TRBV5-4 combines with J gene TRBJ2-5; D is uncertain. Germline lookup yields CDR1 SGHNT and CDR2 YYREEE (reference sequence). V was trimmed by 0 bases and J by 2 bases, leaving 8 bases between them. The CDR3 is 14 amino acids. The CDR3 region has the DNA TGTGCCAGCAGCTTGGATCTAGTACAAGAGACCCAGTACTTC. Its protein product is CASSLDLVQETQYF. Full variable domain (remainder filled in from reference TRBV5-4 and TRBJ2-5): ETGVTQSPTHLIKTRGQQVTLRCSSQSGHNTVSWYQQALGQGPQFIFQYYREEENGRGNFPPRFSGLQFPNYSSELNVNALELDDSALYLCASSLDLVQETQYFGPGTRLLVL.

Here the CDR3 reads CASSPSDRLETQYF. The CDR3 DNA reads as TGTGCCAGTAGTCCGTCTGACAGGTTGGAGACCCAGTACTTC. The V call is TRBV19, the J call TRBJ2-5; a weak D match, TRBD1 (6 bases). Germline CDR1 LNHDA, CDR2 SQIVND (reference sequence). V was clipped by 5 bases and J by 5 bases, with 15 bases between them. This CDR3 contains 14 residues.

This clone was picked up a small number of times. V gene TRBV7-9 combines with J gene TRBJ2-6; a possible D gene is TRBD1 (5 bases). Germline-derived CDR1 and CDR2 are SEHNR and FQNEAQ (reference sequence). Between the trimmed V and J ends, which lost 2 bases and 4 bases, there was a span of 9 bases. CDR3 length: 15 residues. CDR3: CASSLQGVGANVLTF. The CDR3 coding sequence is TGTGCCAGCAGCTTACAAGGGGTGGGGGCCAACGTCCTGACTTTC. Full variable domain (outside the CDR3, taken from reference TRBV7-9 and TRBJ2-6): DTGVSQNPRHKITKRGQNVTFRCDPISEHNRLYWYRQTLGQGPEFLTYFQNEAQLEKSRLLSDRFSAERPKGSFSTLEIQRTEQGDSAMYLCASSLQGVGANVLTFGAGSRLTVL.

The chain uses TRBV11-3 and TRBJ2-3; TRBD1 aligns across 9 bases. The CDR3 runs 16 residues. Germline CDR1 SGHNT, CDR2 YENEEA. Unmatched junction bases numbered 6, after V lost 2 bases and J lost 3 bases. In nucleotides, the CDR3 is TGTGCCAGCAGCTTAAAGGGGACAGGGAGGACAGATACGCAGTATTTT. Its protein product is CASSLKGTGRTDTQYF.

The chain carries TRBV11-2 and TRBJ2-7, with TRBD1 identical over 12 bases. The CDR3 has 17 residues. Germline CDR1 reads SGHAT; CDR2 reads FQNNGV. J gave up 2 bases and V 6 bases, and 11 bases lay outside the gene matches. The DNA for the CDR3 is TGTGCCAGCAGGGGAACAGCGGGACAGGGGGCTGCCTACGAGCAGTACTTC. It encodes CASRGTAGQGAAYEQYF.

The chain is built from TRBV5-4 and TRBJ2-7; 8 bases align to TRBD1. Per germline, CDR1 SGHNT and CDR2 YYREEE (reference sequence). V was clipped by 4 bases and J by 6 bases; unmatched bases: 12. The CDR3 extends over 15 amino acids. Here the CDR3 DNA reads TGTGCCAGCAGCGCGGACAGGGCTAACATGGGCGAGCAGTACTTC. Amino acid sequence: CASSADRANMGEQYF.

J is TRBJ2-2 and V is TRBV28, with D perhaps TRBD2 (5 bases). Germline CDR1 is MDHEN and CDR2 is SYDVKM. The CDR3 has 15 amino acids. The V end was cut by 8 bases, the J end by 1 base, with 14 bases between. In DNA form, the CDR3 reads TGTGCCAGCGCTATCGGCGGGCGGAACACCGGGGAGCTGTTTTTT. This translates into CASAIGGRNTGELFF.

This chain joins TRBV28 and TRBJ2-1, with 7 bases identical to TRBD2. CDR1 and CDR2 from the germline V gene are MDHEN and SYDVKM. The CDR3 is 14 residues long. With 8 bases clipped from V and 0 bases from J, the junction kept 4 bases outside the gene matches. The chain's CDR3 is CASRAGASYNEQFF. In DNA, the CDR3 is TGTGCCAGCCGGGCGGGAGCCTCCTACAATGAGCAGTTCTTC.

The chain's CDR3 is CASSVAGVQDTQYF. The CDR3 nucleotides read TGTGCCAGCAGTGTAGCGGGAGTTCAAGATACGCAGTATTTT. This chain joins TRBV6-1 and TRBJ2-3; TRBD2 aligns across 9 bases. Germline values: CDR1 MNHNS, CDR2 SASEGT. The V segment lost 4 bases and the J segment 5 bases; nucleotides outside the gene matches: 4. CDR3 length equals 14 residues.

The chain carries TRBV15 and TRBJ1-2; TRBD1 agrees at 8 bases. In germline, CDR1 is LNHNV, CDR2 YYDKDF (reference sequence). The CDR3 loop spans 17 amino acids. V lost 0 bases to trimming and J lost 8 bases; unmatched junction nucleotides: 14. The CDR3 nucleotides are TGTGCCACCAGCAGAGAACTCCTGGCCGGGACAGGCAACGGCTACACCTTC. Protein sequence: CATSRELLAGTGNGYTF.

This clone appeared a few times. This chain connects TRBV2 to TRBJ2-4, with 13 nucleotides matching TRBD2. V was clipped by 4 bases and J by 3 bases; unmatched bases: 6. This CDR3 region has 17 residues. CDR1 is SNHLY and CDR2 is FYNNEI in the germline V gene. The CDR3, as DNA: TGTGCCAGCAGTGCTGGACTAGCGGGAGTGGGCAAAAACATTCAGTACTTC. Protein: CASSAGLAGVGKNIQYF.

The chain recombines TRBV7-6 with TRBJ1-2; TRBD1 aligns across 12 bases. Germline V lookup: CDR1 SGHVS, CDR2 FNYEAQ. The CDR3 runs 14 residues. Germline trimming cut 4 bases from V and 5 bases from J; bases unmatched to any gene: 2. CDR3 sequence: CASSSGQGAYGYTF. CDR3 nucleotide sequence: TGTGCCAGCAGCTCGGGACAGGGGGCGTATGGCTACACCTTC. Drawing the rest from reference TRBV7-6 and TRBJ1-2, the complete variable domain is GAGVSQSPRYKVTKRGQDVALRCDPISGHVSLYWYRQALGQGPEFLTYFNYEAQQDKSGLPNDRFSAERPEGSISTLTIQRTEQRDSAMYRCASSSGQGAYGYTFGSGTRLTVV.

This chain joins TRBV10-2 and TRBJ2-7; 10 bases fit TRBD2. This CDR3 has 13 amino acids. After removal of 10 bases from V and 1 base from J, the junction contained 4 bases not matched to a gene. CDR1 is WSHSY and CDR2 is SAAADI in the germline V gene. CDR3 sequence (DNA): TGCGCCACCATAGCGGGAGGTTCCTACGAGCAGTACTTC. This translates into CATIAGGSYEQYF.

The V and J genes are TRBV28 and TRBJ2-5, with D unclear. CDR1 and CDR2 (germline): MDHEN, SYDVKM. The CDR3 extends over 12 amino acids. V was trimmed by 4 bases and J by 5 bases, leaving 8 bases between them. The CDR3 region is CASSSSLETQYF. The CDR3 DNA follows: TGTGCCAGCAGTTCGTCCTTGGAGACCCAGTACTTC.

As DNA, the CDR3 is TGTGCCAGCAGTGAGGACACCGGAAATGAAAAACTGTTTTTT. Its translation is CASSEDTGNEKLFF. The genes are TRBV2 and TRBJ1-4; D is perhaps TRBD1 (5 bases). The ends were cut back, 3 bases at V and 5 bases at J, with 10 bases in the middle. Germline CDR1 SNHLY, CDR2 FYNNEI. The CDR3 extends over 14 amino acids.

The genes are TRBV11-2 and TRBJ2-7; 11 nucleotides agree with TRBD2. The germline CDR1 and CDR2 sequences are SGHAT and FQNNGV. The CDR3 length is 13 residues. V gave up 4 bases and J gave up 5 bases; unmatched junction bases: 1. CDR3 coding DNA: TGTGCCAGCAGCTCGACTAGCGGGAACGAGCAGTACTTC. Translation: CASSSTSGNEQYF.

The rearrangement links TRBV7-6 to TRBJ2-3; D not resolved. The germline CDR1 and CDR2 sequences are SGHVS and FNYEAQ. V was trimmed by 2 bases and J by 7 bases, leaving 16 bases between them. CDR3 length: 15 residues. The CDR3 loop is CASSLNVGEINTQYF. The CDR3 DNA reads as TGTGCCAGCAGCTTAAATGTGGGCGAAATTAATACGCAGTATTTT.

This chain uses TRBV4-2 with TRBJ2-5, with a tentative D call TRBD1 (5 bases). V shed 0 bases and J shed 4 bases, with 9 bases lying between them. Germline V gene lookup returns CDR1 LGHNA and CDR2 YNFKEQ. The CDR3 has 14 amino acids. CDR3: CASSQDQGRETQYF. Here the CDR3 DNA reads TGTGCCAGCAGCCAAGATCAGGGTCGAGAGACCCAGTACTTC.

This clone was seen a handful of times. V and J are TRBV10-3 and TRBJ2-7; perhaps TRBD2 as D (7 bases). Germline V lookup: CDR1 ENHRY, CDR2 SYGVKD. This CDR3 spans 14 amino acids. V lost 0 bases to trimming and J lost 6 bases, with 12 bases between them. CDR3 in DNA: TGTGCCATCAGTGAGTCGAACGGGGGGCTCGAGCAGTACTTC. Protein: CAISESNGGLEQYF.

The chain couples TRBV6-5 to TRBJ1-3; the D gene is possibly TRBD1 (5 bases). The CDR3 contains 14 residues. Per germline, CDR1 MNHEY and CDR2 SVGAGI. Trimming cost V 7 bases and J 0 bases, with 10 bases left between them. CDR3 nucleotide sequence: TGTGCCAGCATTGGGGCTCTCTCTGGAAACACCATATATTTT. Its protein is CASIGALSGNTIYF.